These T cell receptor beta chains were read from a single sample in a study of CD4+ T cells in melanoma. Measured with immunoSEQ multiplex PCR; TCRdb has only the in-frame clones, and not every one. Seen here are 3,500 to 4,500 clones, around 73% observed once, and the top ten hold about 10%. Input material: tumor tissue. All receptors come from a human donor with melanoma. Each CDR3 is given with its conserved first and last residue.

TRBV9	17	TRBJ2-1	CASSQPLAGSAYNEQFF
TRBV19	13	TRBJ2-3	CATTGAPTDTQYF
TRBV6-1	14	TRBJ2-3	CASSEAVQGYTQYF
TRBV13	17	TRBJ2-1	CASTLRASGRAYNEQFF
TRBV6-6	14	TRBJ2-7	CASSYDLPPTEQYF
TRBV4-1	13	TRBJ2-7	CASSQALAAEQYF
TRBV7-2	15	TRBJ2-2	CASSFDSPGTGELFF
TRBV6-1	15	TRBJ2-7	CASSPRTGGNYEQYF
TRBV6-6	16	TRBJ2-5	CASSYFAAGEAQTQYF
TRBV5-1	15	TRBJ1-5	CASSSGTGTNQPQHF
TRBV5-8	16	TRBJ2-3	CASRSPAPGRTDTQYF
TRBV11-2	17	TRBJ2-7	CASSLLWVKKGNYEQYF
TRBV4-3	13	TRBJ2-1	CASSLYSGNEQFF
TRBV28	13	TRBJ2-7	CASRSGGRYEQYF
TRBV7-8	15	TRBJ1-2	CASSLTGGTNYGYTF
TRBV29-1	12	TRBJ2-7	CSVADSSYEQYF
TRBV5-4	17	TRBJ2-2	CASSSGLLGTNTGELFF
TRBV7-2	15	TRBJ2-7	CASSLVPGEAYEQYF
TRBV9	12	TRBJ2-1	CASSVRHYEQFF
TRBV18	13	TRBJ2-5	CASSPGQVKTQYF
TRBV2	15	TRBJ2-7	CASSLEVAGSYEQYF
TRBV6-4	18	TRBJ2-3	CASTTGRGSGREIDTQYF
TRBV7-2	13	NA	CASSPEGLFEQYF
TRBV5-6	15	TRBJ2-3	CASSLIGRNADTQYF
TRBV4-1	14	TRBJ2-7	CASSQDRSDYEQYF
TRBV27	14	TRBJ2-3	CASSSRDILGAQYF
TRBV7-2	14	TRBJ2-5	CASSFSAGGETQYF
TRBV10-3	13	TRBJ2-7	CAISGVQGSEQYF
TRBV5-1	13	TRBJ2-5	CASSWISQETQYF
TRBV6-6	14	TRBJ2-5	CASTPGGSQETQYF
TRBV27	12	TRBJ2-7	CASSLLGYEQYF
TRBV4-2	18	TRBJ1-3	CASSHREHPRSSGNTIYF
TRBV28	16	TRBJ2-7	CASNPLVRTSSYEQYF
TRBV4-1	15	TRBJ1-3	CASSLGQGILNTIYF
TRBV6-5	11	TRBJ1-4	CASSRTGELFF
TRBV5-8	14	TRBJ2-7	CASSPRTGRYEQYF
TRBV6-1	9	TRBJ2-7	CAVHYEQYF
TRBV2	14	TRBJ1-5	CASSDRQLNQPQHF
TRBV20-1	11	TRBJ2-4	CSAGLQNIQYF
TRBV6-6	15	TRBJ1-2	CASSSQGIGDYGYTF
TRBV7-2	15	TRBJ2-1	CASSLAVGRAGEQFF
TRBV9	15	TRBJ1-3	CASSVAADSGNTIYF
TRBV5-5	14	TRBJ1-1	CASSSWTGTTEAFF
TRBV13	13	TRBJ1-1	CASTAFEGPEAFF
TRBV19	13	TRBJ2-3	CATTGAPTDTQYF
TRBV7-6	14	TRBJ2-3	CASSPRPSTDTQYF
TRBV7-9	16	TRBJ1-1	CASSLAGTGGTGEAFF
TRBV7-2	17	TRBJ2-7	CASSLISSQIPGNEQYF